These T cell receptor beta chains were read from a single sample in a study of vaccination effects on CD4 cells after COVID-19. The antigens of these receptors remain unknown. The data were produced by immunoSEQ multiplex PCR, yet TCRdb's version contains in-frame clones alone and is incomplete. This table holds about 45,000 clones, about three quarters found once. Here the sequenced sample was CD4+ T cells from PBMCs cultured without peptide, taken after COVID-19 vaccination. Receptor source: a human donor who received a COVID-19 vaccine. Both conserved end residues are part of each CDR3. Each record gives: D gene, J gene, V gene, clone size, CDR3 protein, CDR3 DNA. A D gene is named only where the DNA matches it firmly. Clone size is stated in some rows and not others, as once, few, many or a class when expanded.

-	TRBJ2-2	TRBV6-5	few	CASSYSIGSGELFF	TGTGCCAGCAGTTACTCGATCGGATCCGGGGAGCTGTTTTTT
-	TRBJ1-4	TRBV6-5	few	CASIAGGTNEKLFF	TGTGCCAGCATCGCGGGGGGCACTAATGAAAAACTGTTTTTT
-	TRBJ2-1	TRBV10-1	-	CASSAGGGPYNEQFF	TGCGCCAGCAGTGCGGGCGGCGGCCCCTACAATGAGCAGTTCTTC
TRBD1	TRBJ2-1	TRBV5-8	once	CASSPGQGNSNEQFF	TGTGCCAGCAGCCCGGGACAGGGGAACTCCAATGAGCAGTTCTTC
TRBD1	TRBJ1-4	TRBV11-2	-	CASSSEGGQGAAYEKLFF	TGTGCCAGCAGCTCAGAGGGGGGACAGGGGGCTGCCTACGAAAAACTGTTTTTT
-	TRBJ1-4	TRBV3-1/TRBV3-2	once	CASSQSLRLNEKLFF	TGTGCCAGCAGCCAATCGTTAAGGCTAAATGAAAAACTGTTTTTT
TRBD1	TRBJ1-5	TRBV5-1	once	CASSMGQNQPQHF	TGCGCCAGCAGCATGGGACAGAATCAGCCCCAGCATTTT
-	TRBJ1-2	TRBV12-3/TRBV12-4	-	CASSLPVNGYTF	TGTGCCAGCAGTTTACCAGTAAATGGCTACACCTTC
-	TRBJ1-3	TRBV6-1	few	CASSEVASSRATIYF	TGTGCCAGCAGTGAAGTTGCCAGCTCGAGGGCCACCATATATTTT
-	TRBJ2-3	TRBV24-1	-	CATSDKLAGHSTDTQYF	TGTGCCACCAGTGATAAGTTGGCAGGTCATAGCACAGATACGCAGTATTTT
-	TRBJ2-3	TRBV5-1	-	CASSLQRSSTDTQYF	TGCGCCAGCAGCTTGCAGAGATCTAGCACAGATACGCAGTATTTT
-	TRBJ1-1	TRBV5-1	-	CASSESVGMNTEAFF	TGCGCCAGCAGCGAGAGTGTGGGGATGAACACTGAAGCTTTCTTT
-	TRBJ1-2	TRBV5-1	few	CASSLGTVPYGYTF	TGCGCCAGCAGCTTGGGGACAGTCCCCTATGGCTACACCTTC
TRBD2	TRBJ2-5	TRBV5-1	-	CASSVGLAGQETQYF	TGCGCCAGCAGCGTGGGACTAGCGGGACAAGAGACCCAGTACTTC
TRBD1	TRBJ1-2	TRBV2	-	CASSADREYGYTF	TGTGCCAGCAGTGCGGACAGGGAATATGGCTACACCTTC
-	TRBJ2-5	TRBV9	-	CASSVGTTQETQYF	TGTGCCAGCAGCGTAGGGACTACCCAAGAGACCCAGTACTTC
TRBD1	TRBJ1-2	TRBV19	-	CASSIVFSRGNYGYTF	TGTGCCAGTAGTATAGTTTTTTCCAGGGGGAACTATGGCTACACCTTC
-	TRBJ2-1	TRBV7-2	-	CASSSGPSSNEQFF	TGTGCCAGCAGCTCCGGACCTTCGTCCAATGAGCAGTTCTTC
TRBD1	TRBJ2-7	TRBV30	-	CAWRSMYRGVYEQYF	TGTGCCTGGAGGTCGATGTACAGGGGGGTCTACGAGCAGTACTTC
TRBD1	TRBJ1-5	TRBV7-9	-	CASSLAGGIQPQHF	TGTGCCAGCAGCTTAGCAGGGGGCATTCAGCCCCAGCATTTT
-	TRBJ1-5	TRBV9	-	CASSVGSRLNQPQHF	TGTGCCAGCAGCGTAGGTTCCAGGCTCAATCAGCCCCAGCATTTT
-	TRBJ1-4	TRBV30	once	CAWSALGTNEKLFF	TGTGCCTGGAGCGCCCTGGGGACCAATGAAAAACTGTTTTTT
TRBD2	TRBJ2-5	TRBV9	-	CASSRTSGGAETQYF	TGTGCCAGCAGCCGGACTAGCGGGGGGGCTGAGACCCAGTACTTC
-	TRBJ1-1	TRBV6-1	-	CASSELKYRVTEAFF	TGTGCCAGCAGTGAGTTAAAGTACAGGGTCACTGAAGCTTTCTTT
-	TRBJ2-7	TRBV4-1	-	CASSPPGRDGSYEQYF	TGCGCCAGCAGCCCTCCCGGCAGGGACGGCTCCTACGAGCAGTACTTC
-	TRBJ1-5	TRBV9	few	CASSVGTVGNQPQHF	TGTGCCAGCAGCGTAGGGACAGTGGGCAATCAGCCCCAGCATTTT
-	TRBJ2-5	TRBV7-9	few	CASSRPYKGETQYF	TGTGCCAGCAGCAGACCATACAAAGGGGAGACCCAGTACTTC
TRBD1	TRBJ1-1	TRBV6-4	-	CASTQGQGGEAFF	TGTGCCAGCACCCAAGGACAGGGCGGTGAAGCTTTCTTT
-	TRBJ1-4	TRBV18	-	CASSPPAANEKLFF	TGTGCCAGCTCACCTCCGGCCGCTAATGAAAAACTGTTTTTT
-	TRBJ1-4	TRBV18	-	CASSNTTNEKLFF	TGTGCCAGCTCAAATACAACTAATGAAAAACTGTTTTTT
TRBD1	TRBJ2-7	TRBV29-1	-	CSVEQGETYEQYF	TGCAGCGTCGAACAGGGGGAGACCTACGAGCAGTACTTC
-	TRBJ1-1	TRBV5-4	-	CASSLGPRTEAFF	TGTGCCAGCAGCTTGGGGCCCAGAACTGAAGCTTTCTTT
-	TRBJ1-4	TRBV4-1	-	CASSPGRISTNEKLFF	TGCGCCAGCAGCCCGGGGAGGATCTCAACTAATGAAAAACTGTTTTTT